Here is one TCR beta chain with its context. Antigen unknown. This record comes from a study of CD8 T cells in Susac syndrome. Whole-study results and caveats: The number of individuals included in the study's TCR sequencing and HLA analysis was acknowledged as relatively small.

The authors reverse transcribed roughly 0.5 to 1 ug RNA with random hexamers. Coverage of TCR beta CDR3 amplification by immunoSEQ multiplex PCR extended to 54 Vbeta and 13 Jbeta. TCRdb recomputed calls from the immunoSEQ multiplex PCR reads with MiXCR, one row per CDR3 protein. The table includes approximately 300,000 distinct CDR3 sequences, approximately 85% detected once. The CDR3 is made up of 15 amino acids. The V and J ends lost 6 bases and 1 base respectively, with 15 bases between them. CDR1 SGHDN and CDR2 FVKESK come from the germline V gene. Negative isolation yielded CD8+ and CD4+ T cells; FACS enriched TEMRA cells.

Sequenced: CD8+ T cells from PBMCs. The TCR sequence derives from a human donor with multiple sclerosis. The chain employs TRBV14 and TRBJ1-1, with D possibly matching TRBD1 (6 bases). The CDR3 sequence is CASRWSGAQNTEAFF. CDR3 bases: TGTGCCAGCAGGTGGTCAGGGGCCCAGAACACTGAAGCTTTCTTT.